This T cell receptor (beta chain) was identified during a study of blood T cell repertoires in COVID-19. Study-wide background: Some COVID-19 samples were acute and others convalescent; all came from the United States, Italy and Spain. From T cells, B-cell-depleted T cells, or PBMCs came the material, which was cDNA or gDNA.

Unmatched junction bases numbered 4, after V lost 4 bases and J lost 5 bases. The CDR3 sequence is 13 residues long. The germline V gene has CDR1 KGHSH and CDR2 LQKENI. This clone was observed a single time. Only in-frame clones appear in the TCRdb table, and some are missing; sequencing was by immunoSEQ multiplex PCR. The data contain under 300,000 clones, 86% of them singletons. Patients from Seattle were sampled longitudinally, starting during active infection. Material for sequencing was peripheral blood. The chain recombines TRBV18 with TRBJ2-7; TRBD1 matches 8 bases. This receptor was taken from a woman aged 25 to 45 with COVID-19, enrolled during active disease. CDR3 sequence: CASSRTGGNEQYF. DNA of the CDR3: TGTGCCAGCTCACGTACAGGGGGGAACGAGCAGTACTTC.